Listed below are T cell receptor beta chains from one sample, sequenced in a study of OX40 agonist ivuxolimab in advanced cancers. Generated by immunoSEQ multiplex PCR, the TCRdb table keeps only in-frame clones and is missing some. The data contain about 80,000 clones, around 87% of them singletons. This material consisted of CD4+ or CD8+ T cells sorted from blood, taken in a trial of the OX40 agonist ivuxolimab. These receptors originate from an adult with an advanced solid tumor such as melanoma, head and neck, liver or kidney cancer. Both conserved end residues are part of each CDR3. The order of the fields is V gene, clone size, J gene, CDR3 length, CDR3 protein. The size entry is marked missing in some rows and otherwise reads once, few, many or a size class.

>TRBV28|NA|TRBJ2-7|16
CASSKSGSLRSYEQYF
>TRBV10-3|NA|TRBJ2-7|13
CATRGGRSYEQYF
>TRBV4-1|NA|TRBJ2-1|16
CASSQGAGRSDNEQFF
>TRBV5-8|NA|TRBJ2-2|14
CASSCRTVTGELFF
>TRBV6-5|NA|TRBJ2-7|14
CASSLIQGAGEQYF
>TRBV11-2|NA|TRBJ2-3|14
CASSRPQGSDTQYF
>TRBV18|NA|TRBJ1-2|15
CASSPRGADRYGYTF
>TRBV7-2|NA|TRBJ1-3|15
CASSPQTGTGNTIYF
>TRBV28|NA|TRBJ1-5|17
CASSSTSDRSLNQPQHF
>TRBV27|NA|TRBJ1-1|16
CASRSFGDRLNTEAFF
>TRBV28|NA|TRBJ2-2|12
CASSLRFGLLFF
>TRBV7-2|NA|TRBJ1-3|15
CASSLVSGPGNTIYF
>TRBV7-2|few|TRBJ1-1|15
CASSPRGGDYTEAFF
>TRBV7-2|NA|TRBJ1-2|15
CASSPGTDRGGGYTF
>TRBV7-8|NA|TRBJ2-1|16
CASSRRLGTNNNEQFF
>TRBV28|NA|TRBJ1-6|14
CASSFRDRGSPLHF
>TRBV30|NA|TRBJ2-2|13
CAWGTGEYGELFF
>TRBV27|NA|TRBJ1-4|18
CASSLGSGGGGTNEKLFF
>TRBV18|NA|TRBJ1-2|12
CASSPMGDGYTF
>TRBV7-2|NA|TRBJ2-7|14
CASSFGSPSYEQYF
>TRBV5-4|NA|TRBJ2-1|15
CASSSAGDRVGEQFF
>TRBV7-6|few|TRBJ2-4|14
CASSLGSGGKRQYF
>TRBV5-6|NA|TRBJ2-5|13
CASSLTFQETQYF
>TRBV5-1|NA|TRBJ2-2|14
CASSSQGVTGELFF
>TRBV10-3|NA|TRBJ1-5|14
CAISDPRAGQPQHF
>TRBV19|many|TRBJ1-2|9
CATGPGYTF
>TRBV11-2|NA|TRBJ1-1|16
CASSPRRKFQNTEAFF
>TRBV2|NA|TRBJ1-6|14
CASLFQGRESPLHF
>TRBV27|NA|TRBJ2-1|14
CASSPRGVRDEQFF
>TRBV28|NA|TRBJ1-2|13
CASSFREIRGYTF
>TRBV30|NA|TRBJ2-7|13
CAWTTGSSYEQYF
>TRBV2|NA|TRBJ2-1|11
CALQVYNEQFF
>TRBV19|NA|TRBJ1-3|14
CASRGQGGGNTIYF
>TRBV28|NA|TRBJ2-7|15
CASSFLTSGSHEQYF
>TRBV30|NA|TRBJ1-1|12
CACGQGTTEAFF
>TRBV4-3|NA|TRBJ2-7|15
CASSQAHMTSYEQYF
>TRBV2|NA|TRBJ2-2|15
CASRSGTLNTGELFF
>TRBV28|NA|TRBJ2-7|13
CASSLSPGQSHGF
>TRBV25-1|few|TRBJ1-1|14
CASSVGGTNTEAFF
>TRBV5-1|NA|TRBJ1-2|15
CASSLVGQGSGGYTF
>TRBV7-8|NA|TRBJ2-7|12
CASSPRSYEQYF
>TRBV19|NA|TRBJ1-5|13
CASIDRDNQPQHF
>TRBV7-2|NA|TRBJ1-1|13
CASSLIWGVEAFF
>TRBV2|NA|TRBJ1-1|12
CASSLYRGETFF
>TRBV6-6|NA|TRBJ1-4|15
CASSFRDSRNEKLFF
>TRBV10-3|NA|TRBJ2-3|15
CATAASGKSTDTQYF
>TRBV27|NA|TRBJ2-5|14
CASRKAGAVKTQYF
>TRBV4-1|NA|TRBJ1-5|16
CASSQVGQGGNQPQHF
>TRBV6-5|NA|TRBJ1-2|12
CASSSFDYGYTF
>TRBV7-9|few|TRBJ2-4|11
CASSNQNIQYF
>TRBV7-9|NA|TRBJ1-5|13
CASSRDTNQPQHF
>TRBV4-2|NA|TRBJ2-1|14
CASSQDRALGEQFF
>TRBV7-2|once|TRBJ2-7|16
CASSSGRQGAAYEQYF
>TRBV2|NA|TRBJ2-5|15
CASSEAGGPGETQYF
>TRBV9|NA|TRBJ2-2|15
CASSSTSGYTGELFF